Here is one T cell receptor beta chain with its context. Its antigen is not identified. The length of the CDR3 is 15 residues. In germline, CDR1 is MDHEN, CDR2 SYDVKM. Trimming pared 5 bases from V and 4 bases from J, leaving 17 bases between. These data come from a study of cytomegalovirus exposure and HLA in healthy donors. For the study at large: Of roughly 400 genotyped donors, 70% to 85% clustered with self-reported Caucasian donors. Study results and limitations: Because they were indistinguishable, some V segments, including TRBV6-2 and TRBV6-3, were excluded.

It was with 60 Vbeta and 13 Jbeta primers that the PCR ran. TCRdb keeps only in-frame clones here, not all; method: immunoSEQ multiplex PCR. The sample lists under 200,000 clones; approximately 77% were seen once. This rearrangement joins TRBV28 to TRBJ1-2; D is possibly TRBD1 (6 bases). The sample consisted of PBMCs. The receptor comes from a man in his fifties in good health and CMV-seropositive. The CDR3 sequence is CASSPYREGAYGYTF. Written as DNA, the CDR3 is TGTGCCAGCAGTCCGTACAGGGAGGGCGCCTATGGCTACACCTTC.